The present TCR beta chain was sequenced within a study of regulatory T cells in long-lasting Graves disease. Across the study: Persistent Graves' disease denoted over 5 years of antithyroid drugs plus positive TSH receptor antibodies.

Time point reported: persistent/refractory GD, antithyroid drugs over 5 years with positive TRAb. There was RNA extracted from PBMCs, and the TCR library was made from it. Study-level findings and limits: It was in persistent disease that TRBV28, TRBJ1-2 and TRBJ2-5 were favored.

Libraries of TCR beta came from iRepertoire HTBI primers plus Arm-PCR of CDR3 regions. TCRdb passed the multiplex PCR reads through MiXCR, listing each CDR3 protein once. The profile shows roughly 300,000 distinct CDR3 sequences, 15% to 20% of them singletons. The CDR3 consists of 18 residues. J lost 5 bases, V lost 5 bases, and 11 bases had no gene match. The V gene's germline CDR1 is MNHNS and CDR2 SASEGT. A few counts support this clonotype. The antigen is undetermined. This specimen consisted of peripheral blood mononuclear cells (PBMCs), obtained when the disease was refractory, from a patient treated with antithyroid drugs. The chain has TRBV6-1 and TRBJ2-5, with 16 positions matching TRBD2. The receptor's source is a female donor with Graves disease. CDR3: CASSPGLAGGLARETQYF. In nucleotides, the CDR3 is TGTGCCAGCAGTCCGGGACTAGCGGGGGGGCTGGCCCGCGAGACCCAGTACTTC.